This record looks at one T cell receptor (beta chain) sequence and its context. The antigen is not known. Next came a second PCR, run for roughly 6 to 11 cycles, which used a sample-barcoded 5' primer along with a J-beta primer mix. TCRdb fed the 5' RACE reads into MiXCR, producing one record per CDR3 protein. Among around 800,000 distinct CDR3 sequences listed, roughly 53% were seen once. The sample comes from a study of blood T cells in healthy people across ages. Broader study findings: The CMV status of each donor remained undetermined, and this could have confounded shifts in expanded clonotypes. It was held that diversity estimates obtained from one million T cells represented underestimates. With unsorted PBMCs, a conclusive comparison of naive versus antigen-experienced cells was not possible.

J gave up 14 bases and V 1 base, and 18 bases lay outside the gene matches. The CDR3 sequence is 16 residues long. Germline V gives CDR1 SGHDN, CDR2 FVKESK. Extraction of total RNA produced a minimum of 5.5 micrograms from each sample. The clonotype was recovered from a man older than 75 in good health. The J gene is TRBJ2-3, the V gene TRBV14; 7 bases fit TRBD2. The source material was blood. CDR3 region: CASSQAPGRWGRYAYF. The CDR3, as DNA: TGTGCCAGCAGCCAAGCCCCCGGGAGGTGGGGGAGATACGCGTATTTT. The entire variable domain, with the rest obtained from reference TRBV14 and TRBJ2-3, is as follows: EAGVTQFPSHSVIEKGQTVTLRCDPISGHDNLYWYRRVMGKEIKFLLHFVKESKQDESGMPNNRFLAERTGGTYSTLKVQPAELEDSGVYFCASSQAPGRWGRYAYFGPGTRLTVL.